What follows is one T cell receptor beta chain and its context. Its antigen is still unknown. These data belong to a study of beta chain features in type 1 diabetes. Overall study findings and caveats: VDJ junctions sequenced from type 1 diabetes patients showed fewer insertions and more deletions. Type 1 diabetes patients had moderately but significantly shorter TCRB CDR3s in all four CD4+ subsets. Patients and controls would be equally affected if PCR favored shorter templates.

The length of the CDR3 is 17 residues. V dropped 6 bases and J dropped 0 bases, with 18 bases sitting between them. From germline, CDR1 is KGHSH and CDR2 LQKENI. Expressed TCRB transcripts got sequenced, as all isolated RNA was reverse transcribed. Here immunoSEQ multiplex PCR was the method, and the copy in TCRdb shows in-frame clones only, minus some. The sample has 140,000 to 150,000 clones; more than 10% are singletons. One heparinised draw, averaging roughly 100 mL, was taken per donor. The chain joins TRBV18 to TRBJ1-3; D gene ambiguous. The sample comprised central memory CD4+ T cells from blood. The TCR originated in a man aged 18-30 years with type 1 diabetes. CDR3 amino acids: CASSPDWTAFSGNTIYF. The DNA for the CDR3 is TGTGCCAGCTCCCCAGACTGGACGGCCTTCTCTGGAAACACCATATATTTT.